The 10 T cell receptor beta chains in this list originate from one sample, sequenced in a study of neurological immune-mediated disorders. TCRdb ran MiXCR on the 5' RACE reads and lists one entry per CDR3 protein. This table holds more than 75,000 distinct CDR3 sequences, 10% found once. Sequenced sample: PBMCs. These TCRs come from a man aged 40-55 years in good health.

This clonotype showed up many times. This chain connects TRBV2 to TRBJ1-2, with D uncertain. The CDR3 has 13 residues. The ends were cut back, 3 bases at V and 4 bases at J, with 9 bases in the middle. CDR1 is SNHLY, CDR2 FYNNEI, per germline. The CDR3 DNA reads as TGTGCCAGCAGTGATGGCGAGAGCTATGGCTACACCTTC. Amino acids: CASSDGESYGYTF. The complete variable domain, with remaining parts taken from reference TRBV2 and TRBJ1-2, reads EPEVTQTPSHQVTQMGQEVILRCVPISNHLYFYWYRQILGQKVEFLVSFYNNEISEKSEIFDDQFSVERPDGSNFTLKIRSTKLEDSAMYFCASSDGESYGYTFGSGTRLTVV.

To note about this clonotype: Possible read error: a much larger clone is one base away. This rearrangement joins TRBV29-1 to TRBJ1-2, with 9 bases identical to TRBD1. V shed 8 bases and J 3 bases; nucleotides not matched to a gene: 7. CDR3 length: 13 amino acids. Looked up from germline, CDR1 is SQVTM and CDR2 is ANQGSEA. The CDR3 region has the DNA TGCAGCCTCACAGGGGGCGAAGACTATGGCTACACCTTC. Translation gives CSLTGGEDYGYTF.

The sample holds many counts of this clonotype. V and J are TRBV7-6 and TRBJ2-1; D gene unclear. The CDR3 length is 11 residues. Looked up from germline, CDR1 is SGHVS and CDR2 is FNYEAQ. Trimming pared 4 bases from V and 8 bases from J, leaving 6 bases between. CDR3 nucleotides: TGTGCCAGCAGCTCAGGCGATGAGCAGTTCTTC. This gives the protein CASSSGDEQFF.

This clonotype showed up many times. V usage is TRBV20-1 and J usage is TRBJ2-4; the match to TRBD2 covers 8 bases. The V and J ends lost 8 bases and 13 bases, in that order; junction bases with no gene match: 16. This CDR3 is built from 13 residues. From germline, CDR1 is DFQATT and CDR2 SNEGSKA (reference sequence). CDR3 in DNA: TGCAGTTCCCCTCTTGGAGCGGGGGACCGACAGTACTTC. The encoded protein is CSSPLGAGDRQYF.

In its sample, this clonotype was seen many times. The chain is built from TRBV9 and TRBJ1-1; D not certain. The CDR3 totals 11 residues. V dropped 6 bases and J dropped 1 base, with 4 bases sitting between them. Germline V gene lookup returns CDR1 SGDLS and CDR2 YYNGEE. The CDR3 here is CASTPNTEAFF. CDR3 nucleotide sequence: TGTGCCAGCACCCCGAACACTGAAGCTTTCTTT.

This clonotype was seen many times. The V gene is TRBV5-4, the J gene TRBJ2-3; no firm D call. CDR1 SGHNT and CDR2 YYREEE come from the germline V gene (reference sequence). V lost 4 bases and J 2 bases, leaving 11 bases between the germline ends. CDR3 size: 14 residues. The CDR3, as DNA: TGTGCCAGCAGCCCCCGGGTCTTCACAGATACGCAGTATTTT. Encoded protein: CASSPRVFTDTQYF.

Concerning this clonotype itself: A much bigger clone sits one base away, suggesting this may be a read error. V gene TRBV13 combines with J gene TRBJ1-2, with D perhaps matching TRBD1 (6 bases). In germline, CDR1 is PRHDT, CDR2 FYEKMQ (reference sequence). With 5 bases removed from V and 3 bases from J, the gap between germline ends came to 10 bases. This CDR3 has 13 residues. The CDR3, as DNA: TGTGCCAGCAGCGTAGAGGGGGACTATGGCTACACCTTC. This codes for CASSVEGDYGYTF.

This clonotype was found many times. The chain recombines TRBV12-3 or TRBV12-4 with TRBJ1-5; D gene ambiguous. The CDR3 consists of 15 residues. Trimming cost V 6 bases and J 3 bases, with 15 bases left between them. The CDR3 region is CASRVQEGPNQPQHF. DNA for the CDR3: TGTGCCAGCAGGGTTCAGGAGGGCCCCAATCAGCCCCAGCATTTT.

This clonotype was observed many times. The chain combines TRBV13 with TRBJ1-4; D is possibly TRBD1 (5 bases). Germline V gene lookup returns CDR1 PRHDT and CDR2 FYEKMQ (reference sequence). V lost 5 bases to trimming and J lost 4 bases, with 14 bases between them. There are 15 residues in the CDR3. The DNA for the CDR3 is TGTGCCAGCAGCGCCTACGGGACCTATAATGAAAAACTGTTTTTT. It yields the protein CASSAYGTYNEKLFF.

This clonotype was counted many times. The rearrangement uses TRBV5-5 and TRBJ2-7, with D tentatively TRBD1 or TRBD2 (5 bases each). V was cut by 3 bases and J by 7 bases, with 20 bases left in between. Germline values: CDR1 SGHKS, CDR2 YYEKEE (reference sequence). CDR3 length equals 15 residues. CDR3 residues: CASSSSGTAVWEQYF. The CDR3 bases are TGTGCCAGCAGCTCATCCGGGACGGCAGTTTGGGAGCAGTACTTC.